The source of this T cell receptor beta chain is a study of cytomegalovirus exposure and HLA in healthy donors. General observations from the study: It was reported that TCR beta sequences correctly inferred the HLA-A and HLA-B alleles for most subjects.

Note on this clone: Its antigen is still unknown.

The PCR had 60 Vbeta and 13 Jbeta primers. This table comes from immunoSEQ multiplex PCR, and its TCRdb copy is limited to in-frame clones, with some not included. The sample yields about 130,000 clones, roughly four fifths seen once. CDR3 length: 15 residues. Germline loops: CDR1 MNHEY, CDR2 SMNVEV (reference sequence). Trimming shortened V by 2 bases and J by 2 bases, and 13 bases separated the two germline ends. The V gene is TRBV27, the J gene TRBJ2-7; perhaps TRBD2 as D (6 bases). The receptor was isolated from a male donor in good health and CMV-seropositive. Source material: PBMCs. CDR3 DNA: TGTGCCAGCAGTTTAGGGGCGGGACCGGCCTACGAGCAGTACTTC. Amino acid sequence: CASSLGAGPAYEQYF.